One and the same sample provided the 18 T cell receptor beta chains below, sequenced in a study of blood T cell repertoires in COVID-19. Sequencing used immunoSEQ multiplex PCR; TCRdb keeps in-frame clones, though not all of them. The sample records about 110,000 clones, 75% to 80% being singletons. The sequenced material came from peripheral blood. These receptors all stem from a woman aged 80 or over with active or convalescent COVID-19.

The CDR3 loop reads CASRGLAGASYEQYF. The CDR3 bases are TGTGCCAGCAGGGGACTAGCGGGAGCCTCCTACGAGCAGTACTTC. The V and J genes are TRBV6-5 and TRBJ2-7; 14 bases map to TRBD2. The V segment lost 6 bases and the J segment 0 bases; nucleotides outside the gene matches: 1. Germline V gene sequence: CDR1 MNHEY, CDR2 SVGAGI. The CDR3 runs to 15 residues.

The chain has TRBV2 and TRBJ2-7; 11 bases fit TRBD2. With V trimmed by 0 bases and J by 7 bases, 5 bases remained unmatched. CDR3 length: 15 amino acids. Per the germline V gene, CDR1 is SNHLY and CDR2 is FYNNEI. Here the CDR3 DNA reads TGTGCCAGCAGTGAAGCACTAGCGGGAGCACGGGAGCAGTACTTC. It codes for CASSEALAGAREQYF. Variable domain in full (rest from reference TRBV2 and TRBJ2-7): EPEVTQTPSHQVTQMGQEVILRCVPISNHLYFYWYRQILGQKVEFLVSFYNNEISEKSEIFDDQFSVERPDGSNFTLKIRSTKLEDSAMYFCASSEALAGAREQYFGPGTRLTVT.

Only one count was recorded for this clone. The chain joins TRBV7-9 to TRBJ1-3, with a tentative D call TRBD1 (6 bases). The germline CDR1 and CDR2 sequences are SEHNR and FQNEAQ (reference sequence). CDR3 length equals 18 residues. V was cut by 5 bases and J by 1 base, with 21 bases left in between. This CDR3 is CASSAPPGQLISGNTIYF. In DNA form, the CDR3 reads TGTGCCAGCAGCGCCCCTCCGGGACAACTCATATCTGGAAACACCATATATTTT.

The V and J genes are TRBV2 and TRBJ2-5; weak D call: TRBD2 (5 bases). V was cut by 6 bases and J by 7 bases, with 27 bases left in between. The CDR3 runs to 17 residues. Germline V gene data show CDR1 as SNHLY and CDR2 as FYNNEI. The CDR3 DNA sequence: TGTGCCAGCAGCGCGATCGACTATCGGACTGGGATGGCGACCCAGTACTTC. It specifies CASSAIDYRTGMATQYF.

The sample holds a few counts of this clone. The CDR3 sequence is CASSVMTGKITDTQYF. For the CDR3, the DNA is TGTGCCAGCTCAGTCATGACAGGGAAAATCACAGATACGCAGTATTTT. J is TRBJ2-3 and V is TRBV18, with 7 bases that match TRBD1. Germline CDR1 KGHSH, CDR2 LQKENI. Losses at the gene ends were 5 bases for V and 2 bases for J; bases not matched to a gene: 10. The CDR3 is 16 amino acids.

The rearrangement links TRBV5-6 to TRBJ2-5; 7 bases are shared with TRBD2. V lost 0 bases and J lost 3; bases outside the gene matches: 2. The length of the CDR3 is 14 residues. The germline V gene has CDR1 SGHDT and CDR2 YYEEEE. CDR3 loop: CASSLDRGEETQYF. DNA of the CDR3: TGTGCCAGCAGCTTGGACCGGGGGGAAGAGACCCAGTACTTC.

The chain has TRBV28 and TRBJ1-1, with a possible D match to TRBD1 (5 bases). The CDR3 runs 13 residues. Trimming removed 6 bases at V and 5 bases at J, with 13 bases between. Per the germline V gene, CDR1 is MDHEN and CDR2 is SYDVKM. CDR3 nucleotides: TGTGCCAGCAGCCCCGGGGGGGGGACTGAAGCTTTCTTT. Translation: CASSPGGGTEAFF.

This chain connects TRBV7-8 to TRBJ1-4, with TRBD1 matching over 9 bases. The J segment lost 8 bases and the V segment lost 1 base, leaving 2 bases of the junction unmatched. Germline V gene lookup returns CDR1 SGHVS and CDR2 FQNEAQ. The CDR3 spans 14 residues. CDR3 coding DNA: TGTGCCAGCAGCTTAGGGACAGGGGAAGAAAAACTGTTTTTT. This translates into CASSLGTGEEKLFF.

The genes are TRBV3-1 (or the pseudogene TRBV3-2) and TRBJ2-7; 10 bases are a match to TRBD2. There are 16 residues in the CDR3. The V and J ends lost 1 base and 2 bases, in that order; junction bases with no gene match: 5. The germline V gene has CDR1 LGHDT and CDR2 YNNKEL (reference sequence). CDR3 sequence: CASSQVGAGGPYEQYF. Written as DNA, the CDR3 is TGTGCCAGCAGCCAAGTTGGAGCGGGAGGGCCCTACGAGCAGTACTTC.

The rearrangement uses TRBV6-5 and TRBJ2-5, with D perhaps TRBD2 (7 bases). The CDR3 spans 14 residues. The germline CDR1 and CDR2 sequences are MNHEY and SVGAGI. Trimming shortened V by 6 bases and J by 4 bases, and 15 bases separated the two germline ends. CDR3 residues: CASRKRGGRETQYF. Here the CDR3 DNA reads TGTGCCAGCAGAAAAAGGGGGGGTCGAGAGACCCAGTACTTC.

The V gene is TRBV20-1, the J gene TRBJ1-2, with 7 nucleotides matching TRBD1. This CDR3 contains 13 residues. The V gene's germline CDR1 is DFQATT and CDR2 SNEGSKA (reference sequence). The trim removed 3 bases at V and 2 bases at J, leaving 3 bases unmatched. The CDR3 DNA is TGCAGTGCTAGTACGGACAGGAACTATGGCTACACCTTC. Its protein is CSASTDRNYGYTF.

The rearrangement joins TRBV7-9 to TRBJ2-7; 9 nucleotides align to TRBD2. The CDR3 runs 15 residues. Trimming at V came to 5 bases and at J to 2 bases, leaving 7 bases not matched to a gene. Looked up from germline, CDR1 is SEHNR and CDR2 is FQNEAQ (reference sequence). This CDR3 reads CASSGKTSGAYEQYF. The CDR3 DNA reads as TGTGCCAGCAGCGGCAAGACTAGCGGTGCCTACGAGCAGTACTTC.

CDR3 sequence (DNA): TGTGCCAGCCACAAAAACAGGGCCTCGTACGAGCAGTACTTC. It is translated as CASHKNRASYEQYF. The chain carries TRBV2 and TRBJ2-7; D may be TRBD1 (6 bases). Trimming removed 8 bases at V and 4 bases at J, with 18 bases between. The CDR3 loop spans 14 amino acids. Germline lookup yields CDR1 SNHLY and CDR2 FYNNEI. The entire variable domain, with the rest obtained from reference TRBV2 and TRBJ2-7, is as follows: EPEVTQTPSHQVTQMGQEVILRCVPISNHLYFYWYRQILGQKVEFLVSFYNNEISEKSEIFDDQFSVERPDGSNFTLKIRSTKLEDSAMYFCASHKNRASYEQYFGPGTRLTVT.

This chain connects TRBV27 to TRBJ2-6; maybe TRBD1 (6 bases). V dropped 5 bases and J dropped 2 bases, with 16 bases sitting between them. This CDR3 is 17 amino acids long. Germline V gene lookup returns CDR1 MNHEY and CDR2 SMNVEV (reference sequence). The CDR3 DNA sequence: TGTGCCAGCAGTCCGAGACAGGTCTCAACTGGGGCCAACGTCCTGACTTTC. Amino acid sequence: CASSPRQVSTGANVLTF.

The chain has TRBV30 and TRBJ1-5, with D possibly matching TRBD1 (6 bases). The germline V and J ends were trimmed by 0 bases and 6 bases, with 6 bases remaining between them. Germline loops: CDR1 GTSNPN, CDR2 SVGIG (reference sequence). There are 12 residues in the CDR3. CDR3 nucleotide sequence: TGTGCCTGGAGTGTACAGGGTCAGCCCCAGCATTTT. Amino acids: CAWSVQGQPQHF.

The chain recombines TRBV19 with TRBJ2-1; D is ambiguous. This CDR3 comprises 14 residues. Trimming removed 0 bases from V and 12 bases from J, with 15 bases in between. The germline V gene encodes CDR1 LNHDA and CDR2 SQIVND (reference sequence). In DNA, the CDR3 is TGTGCCAGTAGTATAGATAAGAAACGGAGTGGGCAGTTCTTC. Encoded protein: CASSIDKKRSGQFF.

J is TRBJ2-7 and V is TRBV6-6; 9 bases are shared with TRBD1. J lost 1 base, V lost 5 bases, and 3 bases had no gene match. The CDR3 sequence is 14 residues long. The germline V gene has CDR1 MNHNY and CDR2 SVGAGI (reference sequence). The CDR3 DNA reads as TGTGCCAGCAGTCGTGGACAGGGGTCCTACGAGCAGTACTTC. Translation: CASSRGQGSYEQYF.

The rearrangement links TRBV28 to TRBJ2-5; 10 nucleotides agree with TRBD2. The V and J ends lost 5 bases and 4 bases, in that order; junction bases with no gene match: 7. This CDR3 region has 15 residues. CDR1 and CDR2 from the germline V gene are MDHEN and SYDVKM. The CDR3 spells CASSLSLAGVETQYF. The CDR3 nucleotides are TGTGCCAGCAGTCTCTCCCTAGCGGGAGTAGAGACCCAGTACTTC.